This TCR beta chain was sequenced during a study of blood T cells in healthy people across ages (dated by TCRdb to the mid-2010s). Background on the whole study: In model experiments, template switching captured about one uniquely barcoded TCR beta cDNA molecule for every two T cells. Age-related changes in TCR beta repertoire diversity were measured in the study by deep sequencing normalized with unique cDNA molecular identifiers. Four age groups were formed from the donors: young (average approximately 17 years), middle-aged (just under 40), aged (about 68) and long-lived (roughly 81). For two donors (one aged 18 to 30 and one aged 80 or older), the study analyzed two additional independent replicas of 1 million unique cDNA reads from the same blood draw.

Donors were about 36 systemically healthy Caucasian individuals from Russia aged roughly 6 to 95 years. Approximately 9.7 milliliters of peripheral blood were drawn from each donor into EDTA-treated Vacutainer tubes. Ficoll-Paque density-gradient centrifugation was used to isolate PBMCs, with at least 7 million per sample. Trizol reagent was used to extract total RNA from the PBMCs, yielding at least 5.5 micrograms per sample. For every donor, an aliquot of PBMCs went through flow cytometry to measure the percentages of naive CD45RAhigh/CD27high T cells. Overall study results and their limits: Estimates of total diversity based on one million sequenced T cells were regarded as lower bounds and as underestimates. Donor CMV infection status was unknown, potentially confounding age-related changes in expanded clonotypes. Bulk unsorted PBMC profiling prevented conclusive comparison of naive and antigen-experienced compartments. Compared with the aged group, the long-lived group had more naive CD4+ T cells, fewer expanded clones and increased TCR diversity, a pattern suggesting age selection. Observed TCR beta diversity correlated strongly with the percentage of naive T cells measured by flow cytometry. Observed TCR beta diversity per million T cells fell roughly linearly with age, and a significant reduction was already apparent by age around 36.

Libraries were constructed by 5' RACE. Instrument used: Illumina HiSeq 2500. The second PCR ran for about 7 to 11 cycles and used a J-beta primer mix along with a sample-barcoded 5' primer. A unique molecular identifier was introduced onto each TCR beta cDNA molecule by a template-switch 5' adaptor carrying 12 random nucleotides. Each sample yielded at least 3 million CDR3-containing paired-end reads. First-strand cDNA was synthesized from all RNA with the Mint cDNA synthesis kit, primed by a TRBC-specific oligonucleotide. After uracil-DNA glycosylase treatment, a first 18-cycle PCR used universal primers M1SS and BC2_uni_R on all cDNA. For the original study's pipeline: Normalization of each sample was performed by random selection of 1 million high-quality reads, each carrying a distinct molecular identifier. Reads sharing molecular identifiers were discarded rather than binned into consensus sequences. MiTCR, run with a Q25 quality threshold and the strictest error-elimination algorithm, handled CDR3 identification, clonotype clustering and error correction. A nonparametric unseen species model with Euler transformation was used to estimate lower-bound total TCR beta diversity. TCRdb ran its own pipeline on the public reads, namely fastp trimming at Q25 and MiXCR clone calling, and kept in-frame beta chains. Entries are consolidated by CDR3 protein sequence, retaining the most common genes and DNA. TCRdb, rather than the study authors, made the V and J calls. This sample is represented by about 840,000 distinct CDR3 sequences; under 35% of them were singletons. Together, the top ten hold around 9.6% of the sample.

This clonotype has a handful of counts. Its antigen has not been determined. Qualities for individual bases were not recorded, and no much larger clone is one base off. The germline V end is reduced by 2 bases and the J end by 7 bases; junction bases left unmatched: 5. The CDR3 runs 15 residues from the cysteine to the phenylalanine. Only the CDR3 DNA stays, 45 bases, in frame from base 1. Per the germline V gene, SNHLY is the CDR1 and FYNNEI is the CDR2. The data were also submitted as part of a second study, on T cells of mothers and their children. As the second publication notes: Nine systemically healthy Caucasian individuals, comprising three mothers and their six children, were included as donors. cDNA synthesis consumed the entire amount of extracted RNA, loaded at roughly 1.5 ug RNA in each 15 ul reaction. Sample barcodes and 2-4 random nucleotides were added via the M1S primer in the second PCR. Over 8 million TCR beta CDR3 reads were obtained for each mother, and millions of reads were obtained for each child. TCR recombination output is similarly shaped by thymic selection in related and unrelated pairs, with a minor effect exerted by inherited differences. Related mother-child pairs always showed normalized repertoire overlap that was slightly higher than in unrelated mother-child pairs, though the difference was never significant. No persistent microchimeric T cell clones were detected, at a sensitivity of roughly 99 clones per million clonotypes. In the study, deep NGS was used to compare the TCR beta repertoires of mothers and children, and features distinguishing related mother-child pairs from unrelated individuals were sought. The mean age was 40 +/- 4 years for the mothers and approximately 11 +/- 4 years for the children. After adapter ligation was performed with NEBNext reagents, the libraries were sequenced on an Illumina HiSeq 2000 with 100+100 nt paired-end reads. To prevent cross-contamination, the mother and child libraries were prepared a month apart and were sequenced in separate runs. Each donor had between roughly 500,000 and 2,200,000 distinct TCR beta clonotypes identified. Naive TCR beta clonotypes were estimated from low-frequency clonotypes matched to each donor's FACS-determined naive share, without sorting.

The TCR sequence derives from a woman between 40 and 55 years old in good health. The sequence joins TRBV2 to TRBJ1-6, and TRBD1 matches 7 of the central bases. Sequencing was performed on blood. The nucleotides read TGTGCCAGCAGTGAACTGGACAGGAAAAATTCACCCCTCCACTTT. Its protein is CASSELDRKNSPLHF.